This passage covers 17 T cell receptor beta chains from one sample sequenced in a study of cytomegalovirus exposure and HLA in healthy donors. The data were produced by immunoSEQ multiplex PCR, yet TCRdb's version contains in-frame clones alone and is incomplete. The sample yields about 150,000 clones, approximately 90% seen once. Sequences were obtained from PBMCs. Receptors originate from a woman aged 30 to 39 in good health and CMV-seropositive.

The genes are TRBV2 and TRBJ1-5, with 8 bases fitting TRBD1. Losses at the gene ends were 9 bases for V and 3 bases for J; bases not matched to a gene: 4. This CDR3 has 13 amino acids. Germline loops: CDR1 SNHLY, CDR2 FYNNEI. The CDR3 nucleotides read TGTGCCAGTGGACAGGGCAACAATCAGCCCCAGCATTTT. Encoded protein: CASGQGNNQPQHF.

The CDR3 loop is CASNPQGSGEQYF. CDR3 DNA sequence: TGCGCCAGCAATCCCCAGGGGTCGGGGGAGCAGTACTTC. The chain links TRBV5-1 to TRBJ2-7, with a possible D match to TRBD1 (6 bases). Germline V CDR1 and CDR2: SGHRS, YFSETQ. V was cut by 6 bases and J by 7 bases, with 17 bases left in between. This CDR3 comprises 13 residues.

J is TRBJ1-1 and V is TRBV11-2; D remains ambiguous. Germline V gene lookup returns CDR1 SGHAT and CDR2 FQNNGV. The CDR3 totals 13 residues. The ends were cut back, 3 bases at V and 4 bases at J, with 9 bases in the middle. DNA of the CDR3: TGTGCCAGCAGCTTTGCAGCGGGCACTGAAGCTTTCTTT. Its protein is CASSFAAGTEAFF.

The chain combines TRBV5-4 with TRBJ2-3, with 8 bases that match TRBD2. J was trimmed by 1 base and V by 2 bases; bases with no gene match: 3. Germline V gene data show CDR1 as SGHNT and CDR2 as YYREEE (reference sequence). The CDR3 has 15 amino acids. For the CDR3, the DNA is TGTGCCAGCAGCTTTCGGGGGGGCGGCACAGATACGCAGTATTTT. It codes for CASSFRGGGTDTQYF.

This chain links TRBV27 with TRBJ1-2; 8 bases map to TRBD1. This CDR3 region has 13 residues. Per germline, CDR1 MNHEY and CDR2 SMNVEV (reference sequence). Trimming at V came to 6 bases and at J to 7 bases, leaving 7 bases not matched to a gene. The CDR3 DNA follows: TGTGCCAGCAGGATGGGACAGGACGCTGGCTACACCTTC. Its translation is CASRMGQDAGYTF.

The chain carries TRBV27 and TRBJ2-7, with 9 nucleotides matching TRBD2. There are 16 residues in the CDR3. Trimming at V came to 5 bases and at J to 4 bases, leaving 12 bases not matched to a gene. Germline lookup yields CDR1 MNHEY and CDR2 SMNVEV (reference sequence). The CDR3 nucleotides are TGTGCCAGCAGTCCTCTAGCGGGAAGCTTGGGGTACGAGCAGTACTTC. Its protein is CASSPLAGSLGYEQYF.

The CDR3, as DNA: TGTGCCAGCAGTTCATCTAAGGGGGGGAGGCCCTCCTACGAGCAGTACTTC. It codes for CASSSSKGGRPSYEQYF. The chain employs TRBV28 and TRBJ2-7, with D perhaps TRBD2 (7 bases). V lost 4 bases and J 0 bases, leaving 19 bases between the germline ends. Germline V gene data show CDR1 as MDHEN and CDR2 as SYDVKM. The CDR3 covers 17 residues.

J is TRBJ1-1 and V is TRBV7-6; D not certain. Trimming left V 1 base short and J 5 bases short, with 8 bases between. CDR1 is SGHVS, CDR2 FNYEAQ, per germline. The CDR3 is 13 amino acids. This CDR3 is CASSLGSRTEAFF. As DNA, the CDR3 is TGTGCCAGCAGCTTAGGGTCTCGGACTGAAGCTTTCTTT.

V is TRBV19 and J is TRBJ2-2; D perhaps matches TRBD2 (5 bases). The CDR3 is made up of 15 amino acids. Germline-derived CDR1 and CDR2 are LNHDA and SQIVND (reference sequence). Trimming cost V 10 bases and J 0 bases, with 15 bases left between them. The CDR3 is CATRASQTNTGELFF. The DNA of the CDR3 is TGTGCCACCCGGGCTAGCCAGACGAACACCGGGGAGCTGTTTTTT. The full variable domain, with the rest looked up from reference TRBV19 and TRBJ2-2, is DGGITQSPKYLFRKEGQNVTLSCEQNLNHDAMYWYRQDPGQGLRLIYYSQIVNDFQKGDIAEGYSVSREKKESFPLTVTSAQKNPTAFYLCATRASQTNTGELFFGEGSRLTVL.

In DNA, the CDR3 is TGTGCCAGCAGCTTTCGGGGAGACTATGGCTACACCTTC. It yields the protein CASSFRGDYGYTF. J is TRBJ1-2 and V is TRBV13, with D hard to call. CDR1 PRHDT and CDR2 FYEKMQ come from the germline V gene (reference sequence). Trimming left V 3 bases short and J 3 bases short, with 8 bases between. The CDR3 is 13 residues long.

This chain links TRBV5-1 with TRBJ2-1, with D perhaps matching TRBD2 (6 bases). V was shortened by 6 bases and J by 9 bases, with 16 bases between the two germline ends. CDR3 length: 13 amino acids. CDR1 is SGHRS and CDR2 is YFSETQ in the germline V gene. This CDR3 reads CASNSAGKGEQFF. The CDR3 DNA reads as TGCGCCAGCAACTCGGCGGGGAAAGGTGAGCAGTTCTTC. Using reference TRBV5-1 and TRBJ2-1 for the parts outside the CDR3, the full variable domain is KAGVTQTPRYLIKTRGQQVTLSCSPISGHRSVSWYQQTPGQGLQFLFEYFSETQRNKGNFPGRFSGRQFSNSRSEMNVSTLELGDSALYLCASNSAGKGEQFFGPGTRLTVL.

J is TRBJ2-2 and V is TRBV19; tentative D call: TRBD2 (5 bases). The V gene lost 10 bases and the J gene lost 2 bases, with 14 bases spanning the gap. The CDR3 is 14 residues long. Germline V CDR1 and CDR2: LNHDA, SQIVND (reference sequence). The CDR3 reads CATGGLLNTGELFF. CDR3 DNA sequence: TGTGCCACGGGCGGACTCCTAAACACCGGGGAGCTGTTTTTT.

The genes are TRBV5-1 and TRBJ2-1; TRBD1 matches 11 bases. The length of the CDR3 is 20 residues. Germline V gene data show CDR1 as SGHRS and CDR2 as YFSETQ. Trimming removed 4 bases from V and 7 bases from J; junction bases left unmatched: 22. The chain's CDR3 is CASSAVPFWGGQGAGNEQFF. The CDR3 DNA sequence: TGCGCCAGCAGCGCGGTCCCTTTCTGGGGAGGACAGGGGGCAGGGAATGAGCAGTTCTTC.

On this clone itself: Other DNA sequences of this sample code for an identical CDR3. V usage is TRBV28 and J usage is TRBJ1-5; 11 nucleotides align to TRBD1. V lost 2 bases to trimming and J lost 6 bases; unmatched junction nucleotides: 3. CDR3 length: 15 residues. Per germline, CDR1 MDHEN and CDR2 SYDVKM. The CDR3 region is CASSLPGTGGQPQHF. The CDR3 bases are TGTGCCAGCAGTTTACCGGGGACAGGGGGTCAGCCCCAGCATTTT.

This chain links TRBV27 with TRBJ2-1; no clear D. The ends were cut back, 5 bases at V and 2 bases at J, with 13 bases in the middle. CDR1 MNHEY and CDR2 SMNVEV come from the germline V gene (reference sequence). This CDR3 has 15 residues. The CDR3, as DNA: TGTGCCAGCAGTACCCTAGGTAGTCCCTACAATGAGCAGTTCTTC. It encodes CASSTLGSPYNEQFF.

The V and J genes are TRBV27 and TRBJ2-5, with TRBD2 matching over 12 bases. The CDR3 loop spans 16 amino acids. V was clipped by 5 bases and J by 2 bases; unmatched bases: 6. Germline V CDR1 and CDR2: MNHEY, SMNVEV (reference sequence). Here the CDR3 DNA reads TGTGCCAGCAGTCCAGGACTAGCGGGAACGCAAGAGACCCAGTACTTC. Its protein is CASSPGLAGTQETQYF.

This clone has more than one count but fewer than ten. The rearrangement uses TRBV6-6 and TRBJ1-5, with D possibly TRBD1 on 5 matching bases. The V gene lost 2 bases and the J gene lost 6 bases, with 5 bases spanning the gap. The CDR3 spans 12 residues. CDR1 is MNHNY and CDR2 is SVGAGI in the germline V gene (reference sequence). The CDR3 loop reads CASSYGAQPQHF. The CDR3 bases are TGTGCCAGCAGTTACGGGGCTCAGCCCCAGCATTTT.